This T cell receptor beta chain was identified during a study of shared clonotypes between healthy human individuals. Study conclusions and caveats: Naive CD4 clonotype sharing across four donors was approximately 5%.

Worth noting for this clone: As yet, its antigen is unknown.

Study processing details: ImmunoSEQ supplied junction-only sequences lacking quality scores, so filtering was different. Repertoires were generated with immunoSEQ multiplex PCR, while TCRdb's copy carries only in-frame clones and drops some. That table is the source of V, J and clone size, and D and trimming were worked out from the DNA. The data show roughly 2.2 million clones, more than 85% seen once. This CDR3 is 15 amino acids long. Germline CDR1 and CDR2: SGHNT and YYREEE (reference sequence). V gave up 7 bases and J gave up 3 bases, with 17 bases separating them. This sequence was found in a man aged 18 to 30 in good health. Some clones in this sample may be carry-over from other donors' samples. Sequenced sample: naive CD4+ T cells from PBMCs. Specified subset: CD45RA+ positively selected. The rearrangement joins TRBV5-4 to TRBJ2-1, with unresolved D. CDR3 residues: CASSADLGNYNEQFF. The DNA for the CDR3 is TGTGCCAGCTCGGCAGATCTCGGAAACTACAATGAGCAGTTCTTC.